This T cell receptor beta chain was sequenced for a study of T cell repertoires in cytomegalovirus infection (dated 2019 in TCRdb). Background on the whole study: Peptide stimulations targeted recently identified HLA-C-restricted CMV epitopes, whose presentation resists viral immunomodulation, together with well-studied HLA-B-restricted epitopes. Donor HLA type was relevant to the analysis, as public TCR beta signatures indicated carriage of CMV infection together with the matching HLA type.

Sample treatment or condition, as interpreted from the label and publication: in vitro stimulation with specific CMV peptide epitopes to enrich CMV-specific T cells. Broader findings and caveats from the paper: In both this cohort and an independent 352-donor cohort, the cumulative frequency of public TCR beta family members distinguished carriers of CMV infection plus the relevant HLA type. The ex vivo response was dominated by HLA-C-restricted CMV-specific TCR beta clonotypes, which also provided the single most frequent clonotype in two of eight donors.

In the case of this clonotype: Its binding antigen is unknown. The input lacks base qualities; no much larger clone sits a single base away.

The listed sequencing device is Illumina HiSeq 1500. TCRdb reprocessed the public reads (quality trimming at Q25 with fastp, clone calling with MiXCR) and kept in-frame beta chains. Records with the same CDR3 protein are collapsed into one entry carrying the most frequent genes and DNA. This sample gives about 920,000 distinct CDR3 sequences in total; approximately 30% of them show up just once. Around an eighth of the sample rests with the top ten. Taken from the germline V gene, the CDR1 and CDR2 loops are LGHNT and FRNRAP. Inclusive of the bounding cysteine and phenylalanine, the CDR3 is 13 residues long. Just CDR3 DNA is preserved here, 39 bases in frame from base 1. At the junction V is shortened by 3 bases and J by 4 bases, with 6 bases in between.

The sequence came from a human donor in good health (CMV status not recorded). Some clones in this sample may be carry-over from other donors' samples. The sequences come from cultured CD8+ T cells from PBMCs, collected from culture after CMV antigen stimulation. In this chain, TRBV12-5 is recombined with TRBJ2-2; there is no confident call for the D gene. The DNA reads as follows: TGTGCTAGTGGTTTATACCCCACCGGGGAGCTGTTTTTT. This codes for CASGLYPTGELFF.